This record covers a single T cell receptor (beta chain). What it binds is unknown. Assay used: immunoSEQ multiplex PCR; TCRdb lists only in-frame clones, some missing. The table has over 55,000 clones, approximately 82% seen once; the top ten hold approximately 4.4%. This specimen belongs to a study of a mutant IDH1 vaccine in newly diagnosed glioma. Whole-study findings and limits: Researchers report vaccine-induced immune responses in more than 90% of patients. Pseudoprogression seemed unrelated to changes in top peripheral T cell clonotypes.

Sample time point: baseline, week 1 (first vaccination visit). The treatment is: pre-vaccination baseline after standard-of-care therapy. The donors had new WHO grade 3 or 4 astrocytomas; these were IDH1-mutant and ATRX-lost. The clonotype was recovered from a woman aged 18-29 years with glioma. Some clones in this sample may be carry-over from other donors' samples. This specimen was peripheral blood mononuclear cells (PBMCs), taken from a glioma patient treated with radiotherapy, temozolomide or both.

CDR3 in DNA: TGTGCCAGCAGTTCTCTAGCGGGGATCTCTGGGGCCAACGTCCTGACTTTC. The encoded protein is CASSSLAGISGANVLTF. The chain is built from TRBV27 and TRBJ2-6; 9 bases align to TRBD2. V was pared by 4 bases and J by 0 bases, with 4 bases of the junction left unmatched. Germline V gene sequence: CDR1 MNHEY, CDR2 SMNVEV (reference sequence). The CDR3 spans 17 residues.